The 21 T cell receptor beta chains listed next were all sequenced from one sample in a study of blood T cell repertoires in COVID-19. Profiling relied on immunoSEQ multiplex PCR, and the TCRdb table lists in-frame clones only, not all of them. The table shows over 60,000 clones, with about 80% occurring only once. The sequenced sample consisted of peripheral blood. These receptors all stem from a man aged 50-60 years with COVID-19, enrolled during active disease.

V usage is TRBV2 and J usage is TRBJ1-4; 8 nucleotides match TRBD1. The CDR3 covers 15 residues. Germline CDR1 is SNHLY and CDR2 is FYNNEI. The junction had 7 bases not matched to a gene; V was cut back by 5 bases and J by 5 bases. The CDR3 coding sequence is TGTGCCAGCAGTTTCACAGGGGGTAAAAATGAAAAACTGTTTTTT. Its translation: CASSFTGGKNEKLFF.

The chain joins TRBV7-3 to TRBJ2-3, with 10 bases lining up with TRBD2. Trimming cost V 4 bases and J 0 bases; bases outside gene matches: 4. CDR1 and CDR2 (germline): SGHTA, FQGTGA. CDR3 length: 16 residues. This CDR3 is CASSSVAGGSTDTQYF. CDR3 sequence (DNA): TGTGCCAGCAGCTCAGTAGCGGGGGGCAGCACAGATACGCAGTATTTT. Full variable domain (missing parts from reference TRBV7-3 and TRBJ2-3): GAGVSQTPSNKVTEKGKYVELRCDPISGHTALYWYRQSLGQGPEFLIYFQGTGAADDSGLPNDRFFAVRPEGSVSTLKIQRTERGDSAVYLCASSSVAGGSTDTQYFGPGTRLTVL.

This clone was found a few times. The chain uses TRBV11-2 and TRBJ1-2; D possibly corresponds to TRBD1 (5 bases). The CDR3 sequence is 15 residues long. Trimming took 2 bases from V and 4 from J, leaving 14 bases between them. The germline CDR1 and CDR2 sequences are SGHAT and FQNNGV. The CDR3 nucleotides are TGTGCCAGCAGCTTATACGGGAGCGACAGCTATGGCTACACCTTC. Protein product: CASSLYGSDSYGYTF.

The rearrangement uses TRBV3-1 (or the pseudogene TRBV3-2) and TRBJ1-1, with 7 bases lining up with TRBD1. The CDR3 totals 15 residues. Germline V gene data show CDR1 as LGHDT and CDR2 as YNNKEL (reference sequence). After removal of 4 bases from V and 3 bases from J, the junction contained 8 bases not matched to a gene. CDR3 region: CASSPQGRLDTEAFF. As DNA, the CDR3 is TGTGCCAGCAGCCCACAGGGGAGGTTGGACACTGAAGCTTTCTTT.

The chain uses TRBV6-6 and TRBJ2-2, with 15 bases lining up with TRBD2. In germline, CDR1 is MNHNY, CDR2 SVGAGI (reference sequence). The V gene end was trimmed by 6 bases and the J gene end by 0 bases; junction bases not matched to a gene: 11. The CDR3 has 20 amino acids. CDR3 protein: CASSKRAGLAGGTNTGELFF. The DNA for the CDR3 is TGTGCCAGCAGCAAGCGAGCGGGACTAGCGGGGGGCACGAACACCGGGGAGCTGTTTTTT.

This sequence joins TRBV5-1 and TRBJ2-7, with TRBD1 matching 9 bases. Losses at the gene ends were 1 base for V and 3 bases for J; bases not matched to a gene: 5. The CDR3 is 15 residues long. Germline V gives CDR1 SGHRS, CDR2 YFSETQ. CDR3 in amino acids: CASSLTGQGRYEQYF. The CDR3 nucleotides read TGCGCCAGCAGCTTGACGGGACAGGGCCGCTACGAGCAGTACTTC. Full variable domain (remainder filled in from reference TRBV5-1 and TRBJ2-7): KAGVTQTPRYLIKTRGQQVTLSCSPISGHRSVSWYQQTPGQGLQFLFEYFSETQRNKGNFPGRFSGRQFSNSRSEMNVSTLELGDSALYLCASSLTGQGRYEQYFGPGTRLTVT.

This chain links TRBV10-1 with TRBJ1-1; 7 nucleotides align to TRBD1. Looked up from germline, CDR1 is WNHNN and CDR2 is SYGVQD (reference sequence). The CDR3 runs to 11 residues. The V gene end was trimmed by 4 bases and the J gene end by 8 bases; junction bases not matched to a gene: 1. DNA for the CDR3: TGCGCCAGCAGTGGGGGACAGGAAGCTTTCTTT. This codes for CASSGGQEAFF.

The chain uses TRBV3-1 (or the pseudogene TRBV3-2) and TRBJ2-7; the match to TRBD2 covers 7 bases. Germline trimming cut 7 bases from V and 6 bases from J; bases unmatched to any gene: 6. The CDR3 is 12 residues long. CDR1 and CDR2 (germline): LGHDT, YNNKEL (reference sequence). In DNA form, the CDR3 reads TGTGCCAGCACCCCAGGGAGGGGCGAGCAGTACTTC. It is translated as CASTPGRGEQYF.

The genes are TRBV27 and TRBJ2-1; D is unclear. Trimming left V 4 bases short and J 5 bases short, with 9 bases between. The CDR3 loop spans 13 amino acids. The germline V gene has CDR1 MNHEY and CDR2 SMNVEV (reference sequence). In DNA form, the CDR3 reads TGTGCCAGCAGTTCCCCCTTTGACAATGAGCAGTTCTTC. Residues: CASSSPFDNEQFF.

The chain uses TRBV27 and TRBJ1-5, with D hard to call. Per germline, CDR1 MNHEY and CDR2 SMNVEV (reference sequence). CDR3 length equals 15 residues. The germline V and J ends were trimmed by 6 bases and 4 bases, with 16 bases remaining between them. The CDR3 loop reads CASSVFGGRNQPQHF. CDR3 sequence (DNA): TGTGCCAGCAGCGTGTTCGGCGGGCGAAATCAGCCCCAGCATTTT.

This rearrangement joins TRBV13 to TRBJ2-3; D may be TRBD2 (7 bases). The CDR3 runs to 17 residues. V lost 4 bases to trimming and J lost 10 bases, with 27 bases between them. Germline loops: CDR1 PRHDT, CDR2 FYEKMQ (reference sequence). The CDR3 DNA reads TGTGCCAGCAGCTCCGACCTCGGGGGGCAGCCCCCCGAGGCGCAGTATTTT. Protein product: CASSSDLGGQPPEAQYF.

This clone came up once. The CDR3 nucleotides are TGTGCCAGCAGCGCGGATAGCGGGGATAGGACAGATACGCAGTATTTT. Its protein is CASSADSGDRTDTQYF. This chain uses TRBV9 with TRBJ2-3, with 8 nucleotides matching TRBD2. This CDR3 is built from 16 residues. Per germline, CDR1 SGDLS and CDR2 YYNGEE. Trimming removed 3 bases from V and 3 bases from J; junction bases left unmatched: 9.

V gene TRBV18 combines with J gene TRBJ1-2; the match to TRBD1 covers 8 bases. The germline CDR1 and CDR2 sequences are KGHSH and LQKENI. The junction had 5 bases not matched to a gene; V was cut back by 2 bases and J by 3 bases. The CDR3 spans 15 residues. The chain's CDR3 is CASSPNQGADYGYTF. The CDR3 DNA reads TGTGCCAGCTCACCAAATCAGGGGGCTGACTATGGCTACACCTTC.

CDR3: CASSFSGAGTDTQYF. CDR3 coding DNA: TGCGCCAGCAGCTTCTCCGGGGCGGGGACAGATACGCAGTATTTT. The rearrangement joins TRBV5-1 to TRBJ2-3; D is perhaps TRBD2 (6 bases). The V end lost 2 bases, the J end lost 3 bases, and 13 bases lay between the germline ends. This CDR3 contains 15 residues. Germline assignment: CDR1 SGHRS and CDR2 YFSETQ.

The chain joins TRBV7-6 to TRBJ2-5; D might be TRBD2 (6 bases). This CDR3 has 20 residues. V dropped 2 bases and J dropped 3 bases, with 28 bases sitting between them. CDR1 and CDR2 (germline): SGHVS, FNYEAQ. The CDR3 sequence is CASSLLRGPSAGSGEETQYF. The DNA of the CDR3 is TGTGCCAGCAGCTTATTACGGGGTCCCTCGGCGGGATCTGGGGAAGAGACCCAGTACTTC.

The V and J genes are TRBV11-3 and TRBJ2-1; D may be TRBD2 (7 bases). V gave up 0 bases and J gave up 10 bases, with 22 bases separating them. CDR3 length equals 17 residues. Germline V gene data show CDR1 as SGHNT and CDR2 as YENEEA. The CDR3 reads CASSLDRRGAEIPEQFF. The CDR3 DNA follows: TGTGCCAGCAGCTTAGATCGCCGGGGGGCCGAAATCCCAGAGCAGTTCTTC.

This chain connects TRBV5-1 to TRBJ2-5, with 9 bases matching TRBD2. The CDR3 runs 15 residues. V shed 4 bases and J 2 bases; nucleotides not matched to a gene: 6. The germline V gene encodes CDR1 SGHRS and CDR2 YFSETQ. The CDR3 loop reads CASSPQRGAQETQYF. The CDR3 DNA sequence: TGCGCCAGCAGCCCTCAGCGGGGGGCGCAAGAGACCCAGTACTTC.

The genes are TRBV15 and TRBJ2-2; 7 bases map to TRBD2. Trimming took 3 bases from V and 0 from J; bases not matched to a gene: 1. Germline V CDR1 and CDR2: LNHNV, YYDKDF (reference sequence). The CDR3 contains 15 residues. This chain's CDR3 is CATSSGGTNTGELFF. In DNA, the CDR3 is TGTGCCACCAGCAGCGGGGGGACGAACACCGGGGAGCTGTTTTTT.

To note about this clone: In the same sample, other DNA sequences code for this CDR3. The CDR3 DNA follows: TGTGCCAGCAGCTTAGGGGGAGGGGTCACAGATACGCAGTATTTT. Translation gives CASSLGGGVTDTQYF. This chain uses TRBV7-9 with TRBJ2-3, with 7 bases matching TRBD2. Germline V gives CDR1 SEHNR, CDR2 FQNEAQ (reference sequence). J lost 2 bases, V lost 1 base, and 3 bases had no gene match. The CDR3 contains 15 residues. Variable domain in full (rest from reference TRBV7-9 and TRBJ2-3): DTGVSQNPRHKITKRGQNVTFRCDPISEHNRLYWYRQTLGQGPEFLTYFQNEAQLEKSRLLSDRFSAERPKGSFSTLEIQRTEQGDSAMYLCASSLGGGVTDTQYFGPGTRLTVL.

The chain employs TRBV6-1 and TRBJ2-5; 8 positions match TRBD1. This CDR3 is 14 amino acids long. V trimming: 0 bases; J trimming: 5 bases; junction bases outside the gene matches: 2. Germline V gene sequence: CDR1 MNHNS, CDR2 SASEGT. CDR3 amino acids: CASSEANRGETQYF. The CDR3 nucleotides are TGTGCCAGCAGTGAAGCTAACAGGGGGGAGACCCAGTACTTC.

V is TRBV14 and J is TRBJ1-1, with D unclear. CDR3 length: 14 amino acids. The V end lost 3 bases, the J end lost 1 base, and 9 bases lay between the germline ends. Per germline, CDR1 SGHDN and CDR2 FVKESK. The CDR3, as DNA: TGTGCCAGCAGCCACAACATTCCGAACACTGAAGCTTTCTTT. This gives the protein CASSHNIPNTEAFF.